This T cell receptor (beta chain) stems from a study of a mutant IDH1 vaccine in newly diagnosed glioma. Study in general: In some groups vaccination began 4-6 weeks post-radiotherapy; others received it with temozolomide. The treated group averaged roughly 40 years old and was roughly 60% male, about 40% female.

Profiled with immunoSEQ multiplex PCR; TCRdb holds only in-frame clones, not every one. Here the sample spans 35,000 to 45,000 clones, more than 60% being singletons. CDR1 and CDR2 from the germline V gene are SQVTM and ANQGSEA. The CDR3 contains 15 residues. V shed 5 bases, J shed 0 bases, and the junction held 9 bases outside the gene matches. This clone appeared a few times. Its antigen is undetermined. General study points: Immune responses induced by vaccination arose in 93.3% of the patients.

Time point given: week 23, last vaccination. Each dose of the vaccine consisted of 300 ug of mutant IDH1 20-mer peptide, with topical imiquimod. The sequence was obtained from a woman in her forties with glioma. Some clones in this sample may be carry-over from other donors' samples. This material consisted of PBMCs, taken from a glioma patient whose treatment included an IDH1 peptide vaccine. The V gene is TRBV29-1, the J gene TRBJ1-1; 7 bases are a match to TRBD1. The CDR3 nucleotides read TGCAGCGTTCAGGGGGGCAGCCACATGAACACTGAAGCTTTCTTT. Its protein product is CSVQGGSHMNTEAFF.